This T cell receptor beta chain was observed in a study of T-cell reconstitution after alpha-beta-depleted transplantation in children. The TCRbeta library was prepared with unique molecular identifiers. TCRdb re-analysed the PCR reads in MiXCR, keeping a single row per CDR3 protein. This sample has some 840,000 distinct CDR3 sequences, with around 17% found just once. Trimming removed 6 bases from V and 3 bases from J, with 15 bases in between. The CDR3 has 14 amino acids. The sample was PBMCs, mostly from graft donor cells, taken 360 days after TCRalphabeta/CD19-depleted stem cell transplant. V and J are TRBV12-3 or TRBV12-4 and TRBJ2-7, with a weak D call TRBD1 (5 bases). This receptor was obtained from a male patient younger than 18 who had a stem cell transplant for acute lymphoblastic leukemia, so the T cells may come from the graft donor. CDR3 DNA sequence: TGTGCCAGCAGGCCCTATTACGACAGCTACGAGCAGTACTTC. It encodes CASRPYYDSYEQYF.